Sequencing of this T cell receptor beta chain was carried out in a study of graft-versus-host responses after intestinal transplantation. The trim removed 6 bases at V and 8 bases at J, leaving 8 bases unmatched. The germline V gene has CDR1 SNHLY and CDR2 FYNNEI. The CDR3 is made up of 13 amino acids. TCRdb keeps only in-frame clones here, not all; method: immunoSEQ multiplex PCR. Of about 97,000 clones in the sample, over 75% are singletons; the top ten hold more than 15%. The origin of this receptor is a human patient who received an intestinal transplant, so some T cells may come from the graft donor. This specimen consisted of PBMCs, obtained approximately 420 days after intestinal transplant. This chain uses TRBV2 with TRBJ1-2; 8 positions match TRBD1. CDR3 sequence: CASSETGVGGYTF. The CDR3 nucleotides read TGTGCCAGCAGCGAGACAGGGGTCGGGGGCTACACCTTC.